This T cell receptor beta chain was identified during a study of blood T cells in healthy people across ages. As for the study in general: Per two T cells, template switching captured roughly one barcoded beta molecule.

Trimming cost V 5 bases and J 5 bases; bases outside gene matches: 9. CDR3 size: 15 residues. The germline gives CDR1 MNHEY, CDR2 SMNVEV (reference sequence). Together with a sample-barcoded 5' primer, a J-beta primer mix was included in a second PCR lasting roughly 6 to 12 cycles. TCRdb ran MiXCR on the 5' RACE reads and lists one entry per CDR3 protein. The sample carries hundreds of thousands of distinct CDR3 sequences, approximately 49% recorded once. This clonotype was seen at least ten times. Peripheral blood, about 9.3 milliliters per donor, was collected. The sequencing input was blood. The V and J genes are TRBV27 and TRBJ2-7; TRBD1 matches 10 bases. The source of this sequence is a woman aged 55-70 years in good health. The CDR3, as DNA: TGTGCCAGCAGTCCCCCAGCCGGGACAGGGGACGAGCAGTACTTC. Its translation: CASSPPAGTGDEQYF.